This T cell receptor beta chain was recovered during a study of control samples from healthy donors and cancer patients. Repertoires were generated with immunoSEQ multiplex PCR, while TCRdb's copy carries only in-frame clones and drops some. The profile covers roughly 43,000 clones, with less than 95% appearing a single time and roughly 25% taken by the ten largest. The CDR3 contains 15 residues. Trimming shortened V by 5 bases and J by 0 bases, and 11 bases separated the two germline ends. The germline CDR1 and CDR2 sequences are MNHEY and SMNVEV (reference sequence). This sequence was found in a man in his fifties or sixties in good health. The V gene is TRBV27, the J gene TRBJ2-1; D unresolved. Material for sequencing was blood. Written as DNA, the CDR3 is TGTGCCAGCAGTCCTCGGACGGACTCCTACAATGAGCAGTTCTTC. This translates into CASSPRTDSYNEQFF.